A selection of T cell receptor beta chains follows, all from one sample in a study of cytomegalovirus exposure and HLA in healthy donors. The table came from immunoSEQ multiplex PCR; TCRdb's copy has only in-frame clones and leaves some out. The table records about 100,000 clones, around 80% of them present only once. Sequenced material: PBMCs. The source of these receptors is a woman aged 40 to 50 in good health and CMV-seronegative. Each CDR3 is given with its conserved first and last residue. The order of the fields is J gene, V gene, D gene, clone size, CDR3 DNA, CDR3 protein. A D gene is named only where the DNA matches it firmly. The size of a clone is reported for some rows only, either as once, few or many, or as a class for expanded clones.

>TRBJ2-3|TRBV11-3|.|.
TGTGCCAGCAGCGCCAACCAGGGAGATACGCAGTATTTT
CASSANQGDTQYF
>TRBJ1-5|TRBV7-2|.|.
TGTGCCAGCAGCTTAATAGCCAGCGCCTATAGCAATCAGCCCCAGCATTTT
CASSLIASAYSNQPQHF
>TRBJ2-1|TRBV27|TRBD2|once
TGTGCCAGCAAGCTGGCCGGGACTACAACCCTCAATGAGCAGTTCTTC
CASKLAGTTTLNEQFF
>TRBJ2-1|TRBV27|.|.
TGTGCCAGCAGTTTAGCGGGTTCCTACAATGAGCAGTTCTTC
CASSLAGSYNEQFF
>TRBJ2-7|TRBV7-9|TRBD1|.
TGTTCCAGCAGCTCCCCCGGGACAGTCTGGAAGCAGTACTTC
CSSSSPGTVWKQYF
>TRBJ2-1|TRBV6-4|.|.
TGTGCCAGCTCTCCGGGACTTATGTACAATGAGCAGTTCTTC
CASSPGLMYNEQFF
>TRBJ2-2|TRBV15|.|.
TGTGCCGCGCAGGGTGGCAACACCGGGGAGCTGTTTTTT
CAAQGGNTGELFF
>TRBJ1-5|TRBV19|.|.
TGTGCCAGTAGTACACACCCGACAGTGGGCAATCAGCCCCAGCATTTT
CASSTHPTVGNQPQHF
>TRBJ2-7|TRBV7-2|.|.
TGTGCCAGCAGCCAAGCGCCCAGCCGACCCTACGAGCAGTACTTC
CASSQAPSRPYEQYF
>TRBJ2-2|TRBV28|TRBD2|.
TGTGCCAGCAGTTTATGGACGGGAGGGCGGGTCGGGGAGCTGTTTTTT
CASSLWTGGRVGELFF
>TRBJ2-1|TRBV4-3|TRBD2|.
TGCGCCAGCACTACTACCGGGACTAGCGGGAGCGATGAGCAGTTCTTC
CASTTTGTSGSDEQFF
>TRBJ1-2|TRBV9|.|.
TGTGCCAGCACAGGGTCTCACTATGGCTACACCTTC
CASTGSHYGYTF